This TCR beta chain comes out of a study of T-cell memory formation after mild COVID-19. This clonotype has more than one count but fewer than ten. Its specificity is not known. General study findings and limits: There was a balanced CD4/CD8 profile in clones contracting day 15 to 85, and later expanders leaned CD4+. In second-wave clones peaking day 37, SARS-CoV-2 specificity remained unconfirmed. For contracting clones, CD4+ ones sat mainly in CM and EM, CD8+ in EMRA.

Trimming pared 1 base from V and 2 bases from J, leaving 11 bases between. CDR1 SGHAT and CDR2 FQNNGV come from the germline V gene. This CDR3 region has 16 residues. TCRdb recomputed calls from the 5' RACE reads with MiXCR, one row per CDR3 protein. The repertoire holds more than 450,000 distinct CDR3 sequences, about a sixth seen once, with approximately 12% in the top ten. Sequencing input: PBMCs or a T cell subset sorted from them (not recorded which). V gene TRBV11-2 combines with J gene TRBJ2-2; no clear D gene. The sequence was collected from an adult woman who had mild COVID-19 (a few samples of this study predate the infection). Cell type and time point are not known. For the CDR3, the DNA is TGTGCCAGCAGCTTAGGTCAGATTTTAAACACCGGGGAGCTGTTTTTT. It encodes CASSLGQILNTGELFF. The full variable domain, completed using reference TRBV11-2 and TRBJ2-2, is EAGVAQSPRYKIIEKRQSVAFWCNPISGHATLYWYQQILGQGPKLLIQFQNNGVVDDSQLPKDRFSAERLKGVDSTLKIQPAKLEDSAVYLCASSLGQILNTGELFFGEGSRLTVL.